This T cell receptor (beta chain) was sequenced in a study of T cells expressing NK-cell markers. On the study more broadly: Investigators obtained TCR beta repertoires from sorted CD3+CD56+NKG2C+, CD3+CD56+NKG2C- and CD3+CD56-NKG2C+ T cells.

Points on this clonotype: Its target is unknown.

Notes on the study in general: Roughly six donors carried dominant NKG2C+ clonotypes that made up roughly 1.0-7.5% of their CD8+ T cells. HCMV specificity of the expanded NKG2C+ T cell clones was not established.

The CDR3 runs to 15 residues. The germline V gene encodes CDR1 SGHTA and CDR2 FQGNSA. The authors generated TCR beta cDNA through 5'RACE template switching with UMIs. TCRdb re-called the 5' RACE reads and shows each CDR3 protein once, DNA omitted. Recorded for this sample: 400,000 to 500,000 distinct CDR3 sequences. The sequenced sample consisted of blood T cells: a sorted CD56 or NKG2C T cell subset, CD4+ or CD8+ T cells, or bulk PBMC T cells (not recorded which). The sequence was obtained from a woman aged 18 to 75 in good health. The rearrangement joins TRBV7-2 to TRBJ2-7; the TCRdb call, TRBD1, lacks DNA for checking. CDR3 protein: CASTLGLGAAYEQYF.